This TCR beta chain was retrieved from a study of blood T cell repertoires in COVID-19 (dated by TCRdb to 2018 to 2021). Looking at the study overall: The collaborator samples originated in the United States, Italy and Spain and spanned the acute and convalescent phases of COVID-19. The material from the prospective study consisted of cDNA or gDNA derived from T cells, B-cell-depleted T cells, or PBMCs. Deeply sampled blood TCRbeta repertoires from subjects exposed to, actively infected with, or recovered from COVID-19 were included in the dataset. The repertoires were released in a freely available public database intended as a resource for research on the immune response to SARS-CoV-2. The samples were drawn from the first 160 participants of the ongoing ImmuneRACE study and from some 1,300 subjects provided by 6 global collaborators. The sample metadata nearly always contained a de-identified subject ID, COVID-19 status, age in years and sex. Where HLA class I and class II types were available, the types were taken from metadata supplied by the sample provider, not from assay-based typing.

The investigation overall reported the following: The amount of clinical and demographic metadata varied by source and participant and was provided uncurated.

This clone has a single count. The antigen it binds to is not known. Base qualities are not at hand, and no much larger clone is one base apart. Collaborating institutions collected whole blood in K2EDTA tubes following their own protocols. For TCRbeta analysis, collaborators shipped samples as frozen whole blood, isolated PBMCs, or DNA extracted from either of those sample types. Per the germline V gene, SGHDT is the CDR1 and YYEEEE is the CDR2. There are 15 amino acids in the CDR3, from cysteine to phenylalanine inclusive. Solely the CDR3 DNA is kept, with 45 bases framed from the first base. V is pared back by 0 bases and J by 6 bases, with 12 bases lying between the germline termini. The immunoSEQ Assay, a bias-controlled multiplex PCR, was used to amplify TCRbeta CDR3 regions from genomic DNA. From the authors' description of their analysis: The number of nucleated cells in each sample was estimated from the amplification of reference gene primers within the assay. To quantify the absolute abundance of each unique TCRbeta CDR3 rearrangement, sequence reads were collapsed and filtered. Productive Simpson clonality was computed per sample as the square root of Simpson's diversity index over productive rearrangements. In its TCRdb copy, this immuneACCESS table keeps in-frame sequences only and misses some clones. Where compared with another copy, unresolved V genes explain less than half of these, and the others have no known cause. From that table come the V and J calls and clone size; the DNA was used to work out D and trimming. The sample has under 150,000 clones on record, 77% of them singletons. The ten largest make up about 9.4% of the sample.

This receptor was identified in a woman aged 45-65 years with active or convalescent COVID-19. The chain is assembled from TRBV5-6 and TRBJ1-4; TRBD1 is a possible D gene, resting on 6 matching bases. Sequenced sample: peripheral blood. The CDR3 region: CASSLASWGHEKLFF. The DNA sequence reads TGTGCCAGCAGCTTGGCCTCTTGGGGGCATGAAAAACTGTTTTTT.